This T cell receptor beta chain was profiled in a study of cytomegalovirus exposure and HLA in healthy donors. The wider study: Falling in the Caucasian-associated ancestry cluster were about 82% of 398 genotyped donors. General study results and limits: An ancestry cluster, one associated with Asian ancestry, reportedly showed fewer N-insertions than the 666-donor mean in a later analysis. Cytomegalovirus association was assigned to 150 to 200 TCR beta chains. Sequencing depth across donors, presence/absence analyses assumed, was roughly uniform.

This PCR relied on a set of 60 Vbeta primers and 13 Jbeta primers. Measured with immunoSEQ multiplex PCR; TCRdb has only the in-frame clones, and not every one. The sample holds about 200,000 clones, about 70% seen once. The V end was cut by 4 bases, the J end by 4 bases, with 23 bases between. This CDR3 is built from 17 residues. In germline, CDR1 is SGHDT, CDR2 YYEEEE. This clone was seen only once. As yet, its antigen is unknown. This chain uses TRBV5-6 with TRBJ1-2, with unresolved D. The sequence was obtained from a woman aged 30 to 39 in good health and CMV-seronegative. The sample comprised PBMCs. This CDR3 reads CASSRGGSTRPFYGYTF. DNA for the CDR3: TGTGCCAGCAGCCGCGGAGGCTCGACCCGACCCTTCTATGGCTACACCTTC.